The 14 T cell receptor beta chains given below trace back to one sample, sequenced in a study of beta chain features in type 1 diabetes. Study results and caveats: Moderately but significantly shorter TCRB CDR3s were found in Type 1 diabetes patients in all four CD4+ subsets.

The authors reverse transcribed all of the isolated RNA, so sequencing captured expressed TCRB transcripts. Produced via immunoSEQ multiplex PCR; TCRdb's table is partial and in-frame only. The table records 250,000 or so clones, 20% of them present only once. Antigens of these TCRs are unknown. Sequencing used naive CD4+ T cells from blood. These receptors were obtained from a woman between 35 and 50 years old with type 1 diabetes.

In this sample, this clone turned up a few times. Other nucleotide sequences from this sample produce the same CDR3. This chain joins TRBV7-2 and TRBJ1-1; 7 positions agree with TRBD1. CDR3 length: 14 residues. With 3 bases clipped from V and 0 bases from J, the junction kept 1 base outside the gene matches. In germline, CDR1 is SGHTA, CDR2 FQGNSA. The CDR3 sequence is CASSLGQLNTEAFF. CDR3 DNA sequence: TGTGCCAGCAGCTTGGGACAGCTGAACACTGAAGCTTTCTTT. The variable domain in full, with the rest retrieved from reference TRBV7-2 and TRBJ1-1, is GAGVSQSPSNKVTEKGKDVELRCDPISGHTALYWYRQSLGQGLEFLIYFQGNSAPDKSGLPSDRFSAERTGGSVSTLTIQRTQQEDSAVYLCASSLGQLNTEAFFGQGTRLTVV.

The rearrangement joins TRBV4-2 to TRBJ2-7, with D maybe TRBD1 (6 bases). CDR3 size: 15 residues. The V gene's germline CDR1 is LGHNA and CDR2 YNFKEQ. Deletions cut 6 bases from V and 1 base from J, with 16 bases between. CDR3 nucleotides: TGTGCCAGCAGGATGGCCGGGACACAGTCCTACGAGCAGTACTTC. Its translation is CASRMAGTQSYEQYF.

This clone was observed a handful of times. The chain links TRBV4-3 to TRBJ1-3; perhaps TRBD1 as D (5 bases). CDR1 LGHNA and CDR2 YSLEER come from the germline V gene. V was cut by 4 bases and J by 8 bases, with 24 bases left in between. The CDR3 is 17 amino acids. The CDR3 spells CASSPTPAGIRSDTIYF. CDR3 DNA sequence: TGCGCCAGCAGCCCCACCCCGGCAGGGATTCGGTCGGACACCATATATTTT.

The chain links TRBV28 to TRBJ2-7, with 10 nucleotides matching TRBD2. Trimming removed 7 bases from V and 2 bases from J; junction bases left unmatched: 8. The CDR3 is made up of 15 amino acids. CDR1 and CDR2 from the germline V gene are MDHEN and SYDVKM. This CDR3 reads CASTDQAGGTYEQYF. The DNA for the CDR3 is TGTGCCAGCACCGACCAAGCGGGAGGGACCTACGAGCAGTACTTC.

The table lists this clone with a few counts. This rearrangement joins TRBV30 to TRBJ2-6; 9 bases agree with TRBD1. Germline V CDR1 and CDR2: GTSNPN, SVGIG (reference sequence). The CDR3 covers 15 residues. The V gene end was trimmed by 7 bases and the J gene end by 2 bases; junction bases not matched to a gene: 6. The chain's CDR3 is CASRTGDPGANVLTF. DNA of the CDR3: TGTGCCTCACGGACAGGGGACCCTGGGGCCAACGTCCTGACTTTC.

This clone was seen a handful of times. This chain joins TRBV7-6 and TRBJ1-1; unclear D gene. Trimming left V 2 bases short and J 3 bases short, with 7 bases between. The germline gives CDR1 SGHVS, CDR2 FNYEAQ. The CDR3 totals 13 residues. CDR3 sequence reads: CASSLQEDTEAFF. DNA for the CDR3: TGTGCCAGCAGCTTACAGGAGGACACTGAAGCTTTCTTT.

The chain has TRBV29-1 and TRBJ1-1, with unresolved D. Germline CDR1 is SQVTM and CDR2 is ANQGSEA. This CDR3 comprises 13 residues. CDR3 sequence: CSPIRTSNTEAFF. DNA for the CDR3: TGCAGTCCTATCCGAACTTCGAACACTGAAGCTTTCTTT.

The rearrangement joins TRBV25-1 to TRBJ2-7; D ambiguous. The germline V and J ends were trimmed by 2 bases and 4 bases, with 3 bases remaining between them. This CDR3 is 11 amino acids long. Germline loops: CDR1 MGHDK, CDR2 SYGVNS. The CDR3 here is CASSERYEQYF. CDR3 nucleotides: TGTGCCAGCAGTGAACGGTACGAGCAGTACTTC.

This clone has only a few counts. The chain combines TRBV11-3 with TRBJ1-2, with D perhaps matching TRBD1 (5 bases). V gave up 5 bases and J gave up 6 bases, with 13 bases separating them. CDR3 size: 13 residues. Germline-derived CDR1 and CDR2 are SGHNT and YENEEA. CDR3 in amino acids: CASSLRGGDGYTF. CDR3 nucleotide sequence: TGTGCCAGCAGCCTAAGGGGAGGCGATGGCTACACCTTC.

The gene calls are TRBV29-1 and TRBJ1-5, with 7 bases matching TRBD1. The V gene's germline CDR1 is SQVTM and CDR2 ANQGSEA. J gave up 11 bases and V 5 bases, and 9 bases lay outside the gene matches. CDR3 size: 12 residues. The CDR3 DNA reads as TGCAGCGTTACACAGGGGAATCGGGCCCAGCATTTT. Amino acids: CSVTQGNRAQHF.

This clone was counted between two and nine times. V and J are TRBV18 and TRBJ1-1; D is possibly TRBD1 (5 bases). The germline V gene encodes CDR1 KGHSH and CDR2 LQKENI. Trimming left V 8 bases short and J 2 bases short, with 18 bases between. The CDR3 length is 15 residues. The CDR3 DNA reads TGTGCCAGCCCCCCACACCAGGGAATTAACACTGAAGCTTTCTTT. Residues: CASPPHQGINTEAFF.

The chain couples TRBV29-1 to TRBJ2-7; TRBD1 is a possible D gene (5 bases). From germline, CDR1 is SQVTM and CDR2 ANQGSEA. The CDR3 loop spans 13 amino acids. V gave up 7 bases and J gave up 1 base, with 14 bases separating them. DNA for the CDR3: TGCAGCGCTGTGGGGCAGGGTTCCTACGAGCAGTACTTC. As protein: CSAVGQGSYEQYF.

This clone was seen a single time. J is TRBJ1-2 and V is TRBV25-1; TRBD1 aligns across 7 bases. The ends lost 4 bases at V and 4 bases at J; junction bases unmatched: 3. CDR1 and CDR2 from the germline V gene are MGHDK and SYGVNS. The CDR3 loop spans 13 amino acids. DNA of the CDR3: TGTGCCAGCAGTGGAGGGACAGTCTATGGCTACACCTTC. Translation gives CASSGGTVYGYTF.

This clone was counted only a few times. This chain joins TRBV29-1 and TRBJ1-1; 8 nucleotides match TRBD1. Germline V gene data show CDR1 as SQVTM and CDR2 as ANQGSEA. V lost 3 bases to trimming and J lost 4 bases; unmatched junction nucleotides: 4. This CDR3 is built from 13 residues. CDR3 bases: TGCAGCGTTGACGGACAGGGCTCCACTGAAGCTTTCTTT. Amino acids: CSVDGQGSTEAFF.